This TCR beta chain comes out of a study of early T cells in non-severe SARS-CoV-2 infection. Trimming removed 6 bases at V and 5 bases at J, with 19 bases between. The CDR3 runs 14 residues. Germline V gene data show CDR1 as DFQATT and CDR2 as SNEGSKA (reference sequence). Details on this clonotype: Its antigen is unidentified.

The study, taken as a whole, reports: CD4 and private specificities were missed by VDJdb matching, which favored anti-spike CD8 responses.

Unique molecular identifiers (one per individual cDNA molecule) were attached. From the 5' RACE reads, TCRdb called clonotypes with MiXCR, one entry per CDR3 protein. Here the sample spans roughly 56,000 distinct CDR3 sequences, about 16% being singletons. The receptor's source is an adult who was a healthcare worker with PCR-confirmed SARS-CoV-2 infection or an uninfected control (not recorded which). This sample comprised whole blood, obtained at baseline. The chain employs TRBV20-1 and TRBJ1-2; D gene unclear. CDR3 region: CSATSVLFPYGYTF. CDR3 nucleotides: TGCAGTGCCACATCGGTCCTCTTCCCTTATGGCTACACCTTC.